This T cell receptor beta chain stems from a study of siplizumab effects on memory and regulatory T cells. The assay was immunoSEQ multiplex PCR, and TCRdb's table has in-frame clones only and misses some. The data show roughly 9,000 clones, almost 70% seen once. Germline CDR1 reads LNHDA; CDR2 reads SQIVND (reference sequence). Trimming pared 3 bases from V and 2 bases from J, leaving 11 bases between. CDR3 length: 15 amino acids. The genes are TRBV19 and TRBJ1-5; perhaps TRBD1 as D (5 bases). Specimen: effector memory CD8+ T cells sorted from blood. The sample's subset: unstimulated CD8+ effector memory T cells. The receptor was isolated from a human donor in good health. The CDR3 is CASSIPRGGNQPQHF. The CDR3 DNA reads TGTGCCAGTAGTATCCCAAGGGGAGGCAATCAGCCCCAGCATTTT. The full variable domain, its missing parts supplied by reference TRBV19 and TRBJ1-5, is DGGITQSPKYLFRKEGQNVTLSCEQNLNHDAMYWYRQDPGQGLRLIYYSQIVNDFQKGDIAEGYSVSREKKESFPLTVTSAQKNPTAFYLCASSIPRGGNQPQHFGDGTRLSIL.